This record looks at one T cell receptor (beta chain) sequence and its context. Two negative PCRs, clearance, or symptom resolution characterized the recovered Cohort 3 donors. Repertoires were generated with immunoSEQ multiplex PCR, while TCRdb's copy carries only in-frame clones and drops some. In the table there are more than 110,000 clones, about three quarters of which are singletons. The sample originates from a study of blood T cell repertoires in COVID-19. The germline V and J ends were trimmed by 2 bases and 3 bases, with 10 bases remaining between them. The CDR3 extends over 13 amino acids. Germline-derived CDR1 and CDR2 are GTSNPN and SVGIG (reference sequence).

This receptor was taken from a woman aged 45-65 years who had recovered from COVID-19. The sample taken for sequencing was PBMCs or T cells enriched from blood (not recorded which). The chain carries TRBV30 and TRBJ2-5, with D maybe TRBD2 (6 bases). The DNA for the CDR3 is TGTGCCTGGAGTCCGGGAGCCGAAGAGACCCAGTACTTC. It yields the protein CAWSPGAEETQYF.